Shown below are 27 T cell receptor beta chains from a single sample sequenced in a study of radiotherapy plus CTLA-4 blockade in lung cancer listed by TCRdb under 2018. Preparation of the library involved the immunoSEQ multiplex PCR assay. Imported from immuneACCESS, the table was reduced by TCRdb to in-frame sequences with V and J called. These copies leave out some clones; in studies compared against another copy, an unresolved V gene accounts for under half, and the cause of the remainder is not known. The sample profile shows about 95,000 clones; 75% to 90% of them were found once. The biggest ten clones account for under 4% of the sample. Sample: peripheral blood, taken from a patient treated with radiotherapy plus ipilimumab. Receptors were obtained from a human donor with non-small cell lung cancer who had a partial response to radiotherapy plus ipilimumab.

The rearrangement uses TRBV5-4 and TRBJ2-7; 13 bases align to TRBD2. CDR3 length: 17 residues. Trimming took 0 bases from V and 2 from J; bases not matched to a gene: 5. Germline CDR1 is SGHNT and CDR2 is YYREEE (reference sequence). CDR3 in amino acids: CASSLGLAGGNAYEQYF. The CDR3 DNA reads TGTGCCAGCAGCTTGGGACTAGCGGGGGGAAACGCCTACGAGCAGTACTTC.

V gene TRBV21-1 combines with J gene TRBJ2-1; the D call of TRBD2 is as the table states it, not checked on the DNA. TRBV21-1 is classified as a pseudogene. The CDR3 runs to 18 residues. The CDR3 bases are TGTGCCAGCAGCAATGGCGACCTAGCGGGAGGCTTGGAGACTGAGCAGTTCTTC. Amino acid sequence: CASSNGDLAGGLETEQFF.

In its sample, this clone was seen a few times. The V gene is TRBV30, the J gene TRBJ1-1, with TRBD1 as a possible D gene (5 bases). V was pared by 1 base and J by 1 base, with 10 bases between. Germline V gene data show CDR1 as GTSNPN and CDR2 as SVGIG (reference sequence). This CDR3 has 14 amino acids. This chain's CDR3 is CAWSALTGNTEAFF. As DNA, the CDR3 is TGTGCCTGGAGTGCCCTCACAGGGAACACTGAAGCTTTCTTT.

This clone was found once. As DNA, the CDR3 is TGTGCCACCAGCCTCACACGGAACACTGAAGCTTTCTTT. Translated: CATSLTRNTEAFF. The rearrangement uses TRBV15 and TRBJ1-1; D gene unclear. CDR1 is LNHNV, CDR2 YYDKDF, per germline (reference sequence). The CDR3 covers 13 residues. V dropped 5 bases and J dropped 1 base, with 8 bases sitting between them.

This clone has only a few counts. The V gene is TRBV6-5, the J gene TRBJ1-1, with TRBD1 as a possible D gene (6 bases). This CDR3 has 15 amino acids. Germline CDR1 MNHEY, CDR2 SVGAGI. V dropped 7 bases and J dropped 0 bases, with 15 bases sitting between them. CDR3 nucleotide sequence: TGTGCCAGCACCCAAGGCGGGGGCGTGAACACTGAAGCTTTCTTT. This encodes CASTQGGGVNTEAFF.

This clone was recorded only once. The chain employs TRBV5-4 and TRBJ1-2, with 9 bases matching TRBD1. V lost 2 bases and J lost 4; bases outside the gene matches: 9. Germline CDR1 and CDR2: SGHNT and YYREEE (reference sequence). The CDR3 contains 16 residues. CDR3 in DNA: TGTGCCAGCAGCTTATACAGGGGGCGGGCTTCCTATGGCTACACCTTC. Translating it yields CASSLYRGRASYGYTF.

The chain uses TRBV9 and TRBJ2-2; possible D gene TRBD1, 6 bases. The CDR3 length is 14 residues. Germline CDR1 reads SGDLS; CDR2 reads YYNGEE. V shed 4 bases and J shed 6 bases, with 13 bases lying between them. Here the CDR3 reads CASSRTGSPGELFF. The CDR3 DNA reads as TGTGCCAGCAGCAGAACAGGGAGTCCCGGGGAGCTGTTTTTT.

This clone showed up just a few times. The J gene is TRBJ2-1, the V gene TRBV2, with a tentative D call TRBD1 (5 bases). Per the germline V gene, CDR1 is SNHLY and CDR2 is FYNNEI. The CDR3 runs to 16 residues. With 8 bases removed from V and 3 bases from J, the gap between germline ends came to 20 bases. The CDR3 DNA reads TGTGCCAGCCGCATGCCGTCGGCAGGGCTCTACAATGAGCAGTTCTTC. This codes for CASRMPSAGLYNEQFF.

V is TRBV7-8 and J is TRBJ2-7, with 8 bases fitting TRBD2. Unmatched junction bases numbered 9, after V lost 3 bases and J lost 11 bases. The CDR3 is made up of 13 amino acids. Germline values: CDR1 SGHVS, CDR2 FQNEAQ. The CDR3 protein is CASSFVTGGGKYF. As DNA, the CDR3 is TGTGCCAGCAGCTTTGTGACCGGGGGGGGGAAGTACTTC.

The V and J genes are TRBV27 and TRBJ2-5; tentative D call: TRBD1 (6 bases). The CDR3 sequence is 14 residues long. Between the trimmed V and J ends, which lost 3 bases and 6 bases, there was a span of 14 bases. Germline assignment: CDR1 MNHEY and CDR2 SMNVEV (reference sequence). This chain's CDR3 is CASSFKGEYQTQYF. The CDR3 DNA reads as TGTGCCAGCAGTTTTAAGGGGGAATATCAGACCCAGTACTTC.

The rearrangement uses TRBV7-2 and TRBJ2-3, with a possible D match to TRBD1 (5 bases). Per the germline V gene, CDR1 is SGHTA and CDR2 is FQGNSA. The CDR3 covers 16 residues. Trimming took 1 base from V and 6 from J, leaving 17 bases between them. The CDR3 nucleotides are TGTGCCAGCAGCTTAGTTGGGGCCAATACCCTGGATACGCAGTATTTT. The encoded protein is CASSLVGANTLDTQYF. The variable domain in full, completed from reference TRBV7-2 and TRBJ2-3, reads GAGVSQSPSNKVTEKGKDVELRCDPISGHTALYWYRQSLGQGLEFLIYFQGNSAPDKSGLPSDRFSAERTGGSVSTLTIQRTQQEDSAVYLCASSLVGANTLDTQYFGPGTRLTVL.

The chain links TRBV6-1 to TRBJ2-1; D remains unclear. The CDR3 runs to 14 residues. The V and J ends lost 5 bases and 15 bases respectively, with 23 bases between them. Germline V lookup: CDR1 MNHNS, CDR2 SASEGT. The CDR3 spells CASSSQPTYSTGFF. CDR3 bases: TGTGCCAGCAGTTCCCAGCCCACATACTCGACGGGGTTCTTC.

The V call is TRBV5-1, the J call TRBJ1-1; 8 nucleotides match TRBD1. The V and J ends lost 5 bases and 2 bases, in that order; junction bases with no gene match: 8. This CDR3 has 15 amino acids. Germline V gives CDR1 SGHRS, CDR2 YFSETQ. CDR3 in amino acids: CASRDGQGPNTEAFF. In DNA, the CDR3 is TGCGCCAGCAGGGACGGACAGGGTCCTAACACTGAAGCTTTCTTT.

This clone has just one count. V and J are TRBV18 and TRBJ2-6, with a possible D match to TRBD2 (5 bases). Trimming shortened V by 4 bases and J by 0 bases, and 10 bases separated the two germline ends. This CDR3 region has 16 residues. Germline CDR1 is KGHSH and CDR2 is LQKENI. The CDR3 protein is CASSQEVPSGANVLTF. The CDR3 DNA is TGTGCCAGCTCACAGGAGGTCCCCTCTGGGGCCAACGTCCTGACTTTC.

The chain links TRBV4-2 to TRBJ1-5, with 7 bases identical to TRBD1. The ends lost 6 bases at V and 3 bases at J; junction bases unmatched: 8. Per germline, CDR1 LGHNA and CDR2 YNFKEQ. The CDR3 length is 15 residues. The CDR3, as DNA: TGTGCCAGCAGTTCAGGGGACAGCCCCAATCAGCCCCAGCATTTT. Its protein product is CASSSGDSPNQPQHF.

CDR3 sequence (DNA): TGTGCCAGCTCACGACTTGCAATTGGAGTCGGGAACACTGAAGCTTTCTTT. Encoded protein: CASSRLAIGVGNTEAFF. The chain employs TRBV18 and TRBJ1-1; no firm D call. This CDR3 contains 17 residues. Germline assignment: CDR1 KGHSH and CDR2 LQKENI. Deletions cut 4 bases from V and 1 base from J, with 19 bases between. Full variable domain (rest looked up from reference TRBV18 and TRBJ1-1): NAGVMQNPRHLVRRRGQEARLRCSPMKGHSHVYWYRQLPEEGLKFMVYLQKENIIDESGMPKERFSAEFPKEGPSILRIQQVVRGDSAAYFCASSRLAIGVGNTEAFFGQGTRLTVV.

The chain uses TRBV28 and TRBJ1-2; no clear D. Trimming removed 8 bases at V and 8 bases at J, with 12 bases between. CDR1 and CDR2 from the germline V gene are MDHEN and SYDVKM. The CDR3 is made up of 11 amino acids. The CDR3 here is CASSSRGGYTF. The CDR3 region has the DNA TGTGCCAGCTCTTCACGAGGGGGCTACACCTTC.

This sequence joins TRBV5-6 and TRBJ1-2; 7 positions match TRBD1. Germline-derived CDR1 and CDR2 are SGHDT and YYEEEE. This CDR3 has 15 amino acids. The ends lost 4 bases at V and 0 bases at J; junction bases unmatched: 6. The CDR3, as DNA: TGTGCCAGCAGCGTGGACAGGTCGCCTAACTATGGCTACACCTTC. Its protein product is CASSVDRSPNYGYTF. Supplemented by reference TRBV5-6 and TRBJ1-2, the full variable domain reads DAGVTQSPTHLIKTRGQQVTLRCSPKSGHDTVSWYQQALGQGPQFIFQYYEEEERQRGNFPDRFSGHQFPNYSSELNVNALLLGDSALYLCASSVDRSPNYGYTFGSGTRLTVV.

This clone came up a few times. V gene TRBV30 combines with J gene TRBJ1-2; 8 bases agree with TRBD1. This CDR3 is 13 amino acids long. V shed 3 bases and J 4 bases; nucleotides not matched to a gene: 4. The germline V gene has CDR1 GTSNPN and CDR2 SVGIG (reference sequence). As DNA, the CDR3 is TGTGCCTGGAGCCTCGGGACAGGCTATGGCTACACCTTC. Protein: CAWSLGTGYGYTF. The complete variable domain, with remaining parts taken from reference TRBV30 and TRBJ1-2, reads SQTIHQWPATLVQPVGSPLSLECTVEGTSNPNLYWYRQAAGRGLQLLFYSVGIGQISSEVPQNLSASRPQDRQFILSSKKLLLSDSGFYLCAWSLGTGYGYTFGSGTRLTVV.

The chain couples TRBV21-1 to TRBJ2-7; the D segment call TRBD2 is taken from the table without a DNA check. TRBV21-1 is a recognized pseudogene. CDR3 length: 18 residues. The CDR3 DNA follows: TGTGCCAGCAGCGAAAAACGGGGGATGGGCGGGAGGCATTACGAGCAGTACTTC. Translated: CASSEKRGMGGRHYEQYF.

The chain couples TRBV6-5 to TRBJ2-4; D remains unclear. The germline gives CDR1 MNHEY, CDR2 SVGAGI. V lost 4 bases and J 3 bases, leaving 10 bases between the germline ends. The CDR3 extends over 14 amino acids. The CDR3 DNA follows: TGTGCCAGCAGTTCTACAGTAGTCAAAAACATTCAGTACTTC. Residues: CASSSTVVKNIQYF.

The rearrangement links TRBV11-2 to TRBJ1-1; no clear D. The CDR3 is 9 residues long. Looked up from germline, CDR1 is SGHAT and CDR2 is FQNNGV. Trimming cost V 7 bases and J 9 bases, with 6 bases left between them. The CDR3 reads CASTRQAFF. The DNA for the CDR3 is TGTGCCAGCACCCGTCAAGCTTTCTTT.

The chain recombines TRBV10-3 with TRBJ2-5; TRBD2 matches at 9 bases. The CDR3 is 16 amino acids. V shed 10 bases and J 4 bases; nucleotides not matched to a gene: 16. Looked up from germline, CDR1 is ENHRY and CDR2 is SYGVKD. CDR3 in amino acids: CATRSGSGRPGETQYF. Written as DNA, the CDR3 is TGTGCCACCCGGAGCGGTAGCGGGAGACCTGGAGAGACCCAGTACTTC.

The rearrangement links TRBV11-2 to TRBJ2-7; TRBD1 aligns across 8 bases. The trim removed 4 bases at V and 12 bases at J, leaving 11 bases unmatched. The CDR3 consists of 13 residues. Per germline, CDR1 SGHAT and CDR2 FQNNGV. CDR3 protein: CASSSGQETRAYF. CDR3 nucleotides: TGTGCCAGCAGCTCGGGACAGGAGACCAGAGCGTACTTC. Together with reference TRBV11-2 and TRBJ2-7, the CDR3 gives the full variable domain: EAGVAQSPRYKIIEKRQSVAFWCNPISGHATLYWYQQILGQGPKLLIQFQNNGVVDDSQLPKDRFSAERLKGVDSTLKIQPAKLEDSAVYLCASSSGQETRAYFGPGTRLTVT.

In DNA form, the CDR3 reads TGTGCCAGCAGCGTAGCACAGCTGAACACTGAAGCTTTCTTT. Protein product: CASSVAQLNTEAFF. This chain uses TRBV9 with TRBJ1-1; D is unresolved. The CDR3 loop spans 14 amino acids. V shed 0 bases and J shed 0 bases, with 6 bases lying between them. Germline loops: CDR1 SGDLS, CDR2 YYNGEE.

The chain recombines TRBV9 with TRBJ2-3, with 14 bases lining up with TRBD2. This CDR3 comprises 21 residues. In germline, CDR1 is SGDLS, CDR2 YYNGEE. J lost 6 bases, V lost 0 bases, and 18 bases had no gene match. The CDR3 sequence: CASSVVPGLAGGSSDSDTQYF. The CDR3, as DNA: TGTGCCAGCAGCGTAGTCCCCGGACTAGCGGGAGGTTCAAGTGATTCCGATACGCAGTATTTT.

The chain couples TRBV5-1 to TRBJ1-5; 11 bases match TRBD1. Germline values: CDR1 SGHRS, CDR2 YFSETQ. The trim removed 1 base at V and 6 bases at J, leaving 3 bases unmatched. The length of the CDR3 is 15 residues. The CDR3 DNA reads TGCGCCAGCAGCTTGTTAGGGACAGGGGGTCAGCCCCAGCATTTT. It translates to CASSLLGTGGQPQHF.